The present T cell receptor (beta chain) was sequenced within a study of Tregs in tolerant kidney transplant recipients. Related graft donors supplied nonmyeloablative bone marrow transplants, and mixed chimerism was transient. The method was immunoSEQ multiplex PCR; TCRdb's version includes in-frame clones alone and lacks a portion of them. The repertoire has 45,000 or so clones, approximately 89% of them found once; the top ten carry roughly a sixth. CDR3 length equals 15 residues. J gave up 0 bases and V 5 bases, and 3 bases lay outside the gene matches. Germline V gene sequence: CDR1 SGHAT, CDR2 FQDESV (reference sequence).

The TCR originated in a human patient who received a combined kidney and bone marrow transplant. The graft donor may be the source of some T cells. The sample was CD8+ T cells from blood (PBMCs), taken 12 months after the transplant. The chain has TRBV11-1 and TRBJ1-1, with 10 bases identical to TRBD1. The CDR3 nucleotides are TGTGCCAGCAGCCTGGACAGGGGGTTGAACACTGAAGCTTTCTTT. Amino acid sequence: CASSLDRGLNTEAFF.